This T cell receptor beta chain was observed in a study of human T cells and chemical hapten exposure. Study details: Alopecia areata, totalis or universalis affected patients, mainly female. Study results and caveats: TCRs exceeding a frequency of 1 in 1000 stayed unchanged under DPC sensitization. Relative to controls, expanded TCRs formed significantly more large CDR3 similarity clusters.

The CDR3 covers 12 residues. In germline, CDR1 is SSHAT, CDR2 FNYEAQ (reference sequence). TCRdb itself ran the RACE reads through MiXCR, one entry per CDR3 protein. The sample lists fewer than 150,000 distinct CDR3 sequences; 10% to 15% were seen once. Many counts were recorded for this clonotype. Its cognate antigen is unknown. Relative to the germline gene, one junction end is altered; a read error may explain this. Time point described: patch test 2, 6 weeks after DPC sensitization. Treatment in this sample: therapeutic diphenylcyclopropenone sensitization with weekly scalp DPC. The rearrangement joins TRBV7-7 to TRBJ2-2; D ambiguous. The clonotype was recovered from a woman aged 50 to 60 with alopecia areata. Some clones in this sample may be carry-over from other donors' samples. Sequenced here: whole blood, sampled in connection with sensitization to the hapten diphenylcyclopropenone (DPC). CDR3 in amino acids: CASSPKGGELFF. The DNA for the CDR3 is TGTGCTAGCAGCCCTAAGGGCGGGGAGCTGTTTTTT. The full variable domain, its missing parts supplied by reference TRBV7-7 and TRBJ2-2, is GAGVSQSPRYKVTKRGQDVTLRCDPISSHATLYWYQQALGQGPEFLTYFNYEAQPDKSGLPSDRFSAERPEGSISTLTIQRTEQRDSAMYRCASSPKGGELFFGEGSRLTVL.